This paragraph reports one T cell receptor (beta chain). The data originate from a study of a mutant IDH1 vaccine in newly diagnosed glioma. Produced via immunoSEQ multiplex PCR; TCRdb's table is partial and in-frame only. The profile shows approximately 54,000 clones, around 80% of them singletons. Germline CDR1 and CDR2: SGHDT and YYEEEE. The V and J ends lost 0 bases and 7 bases, in that order; junction bases with no gene match: 0. CDR3 length: 13 amino acids. The time point: baseline, week 1 (first vaccination visit). Treatment described: pre-vaccination baseline after standard-of-care therapy. The receptor was derived from a man aged 18 to 29 with glioma. The J gene is TRBJ1-2, the V gene TRBV5-6, with 10 bases identical to TRBD1. The starting material was PBMCs, obtained from a glioma patient treated with radiotherapy, temozolomide or both. The CDR3 DNA reads as TGTGCCAGCAGCTTGGGGACAGGGGGTGGCTACACCTTC. Translation: CASSLGTGGGYTF.